This passage covers 2 T cell receptor beta chains from one sample sequenced in a study of blood T cell repertoires in COVID-19. Measured with immunoSEQ multiplex PCR; TCRdb has only the in-frame clones, and not every one. The data contain 350,000 to 400,000 clones, approximately 89% of them seen just once; the ten biggest clones take up around 0.94%. Sequencing input: PBMCs or T cells enriched from blood (not recorded which). The receptors come from a woman in her forties who had been exposed to COVID-19.

The chain uses TRBV7-6 and TRBJ2-7, with 10 bases that match TRBD1. CDR3 length: 15 residues. The J segment lost 3 bases and the V segment lost 5 bases, leaving 7 bases of the junction unmatched. Germline loops: CDR1 SGHVS, CDR2 FNYEAQ. This chain's CDR3 is CASSATGTGVYEQYF. The CDR3 DNA sequence: TGTGCCAGCAGCGCCACCGGGACAGGGGTCTACGAGCAGTACTTC.

The gene calls are TRBV7-9 and TRBJ2-7; 8 positions agree with TRBD1. This CDR3 has 12 amino acids. Germline values: CDR1 SEHNR, CDR2 FQNEAQ (reference sequence). J lost 5 bases, V lost 5 bases, and 2 bases had no gene match. The CDR3 here is CASSAQGDEQYF. DNA of the CDR3: TGTGCCAGCAGCGCACAGGGGGACGAGCAGTACTTC.